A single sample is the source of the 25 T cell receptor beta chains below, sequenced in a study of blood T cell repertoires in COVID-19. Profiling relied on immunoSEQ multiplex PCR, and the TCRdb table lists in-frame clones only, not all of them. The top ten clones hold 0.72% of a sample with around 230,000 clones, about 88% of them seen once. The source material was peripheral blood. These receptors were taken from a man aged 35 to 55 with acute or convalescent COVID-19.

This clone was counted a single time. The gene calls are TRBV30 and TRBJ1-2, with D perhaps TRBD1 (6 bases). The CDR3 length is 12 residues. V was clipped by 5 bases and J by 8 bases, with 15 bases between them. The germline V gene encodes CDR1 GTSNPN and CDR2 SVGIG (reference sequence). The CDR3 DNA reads TGTGCCTGGGCTCTAGGGGGAGCCGGCTACACCTTC. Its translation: CAWALGGAGYTF.

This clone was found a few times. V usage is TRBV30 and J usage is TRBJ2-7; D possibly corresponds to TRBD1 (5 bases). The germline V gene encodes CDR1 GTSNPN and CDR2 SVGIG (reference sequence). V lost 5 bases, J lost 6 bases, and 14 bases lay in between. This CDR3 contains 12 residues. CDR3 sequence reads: CAWETFRGEQYF. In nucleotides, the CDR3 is TGTGCCTGGGAAACCTTTAGGGGCGAGCAGTACTTC.

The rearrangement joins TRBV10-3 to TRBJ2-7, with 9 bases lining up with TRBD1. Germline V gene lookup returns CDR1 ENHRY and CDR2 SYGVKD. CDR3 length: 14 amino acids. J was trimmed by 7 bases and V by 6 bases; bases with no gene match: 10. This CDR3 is CAIRKQGAGLEQYF. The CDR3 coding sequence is TGTGCCATCAGAAAACAGGGGGCGGGCTTAGAGCAGTACTTC.

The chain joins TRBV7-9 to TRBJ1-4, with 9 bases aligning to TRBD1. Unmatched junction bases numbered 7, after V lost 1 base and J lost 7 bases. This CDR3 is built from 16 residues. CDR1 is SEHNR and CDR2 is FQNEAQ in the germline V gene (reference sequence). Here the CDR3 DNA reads TGTGCCAGCAGCTTAGGAACCGGGACAGGGAGTGAAAAACTGTTTTTT. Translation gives CASSLGTGTGSEKLFF.

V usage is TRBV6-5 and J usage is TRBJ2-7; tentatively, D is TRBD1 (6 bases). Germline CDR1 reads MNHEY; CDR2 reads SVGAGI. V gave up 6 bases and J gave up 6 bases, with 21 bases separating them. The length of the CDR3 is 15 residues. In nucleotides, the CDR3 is TGTGCCAGCAGAAGGTCCGGACAGAAACGGGGCGAGCAGTACTTC. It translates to CASRRSGQKRGEQYF.

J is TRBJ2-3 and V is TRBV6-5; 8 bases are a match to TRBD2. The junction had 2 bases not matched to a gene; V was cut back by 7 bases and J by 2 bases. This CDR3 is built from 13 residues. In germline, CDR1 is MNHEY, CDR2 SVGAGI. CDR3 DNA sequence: TGTGCCAGCACGGGAGGGCTCACAGATACGCAGTATTTT. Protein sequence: CASTGGLTDTQYF.

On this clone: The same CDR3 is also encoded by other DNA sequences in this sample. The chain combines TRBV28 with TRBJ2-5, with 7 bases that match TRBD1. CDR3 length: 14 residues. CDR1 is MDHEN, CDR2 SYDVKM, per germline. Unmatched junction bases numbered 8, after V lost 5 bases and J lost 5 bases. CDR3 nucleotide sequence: TGTGCCAGCAGTACCCGACAGGGAAGGGAGACCCAGTACTTC. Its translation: CASSTRQGRETQYF.

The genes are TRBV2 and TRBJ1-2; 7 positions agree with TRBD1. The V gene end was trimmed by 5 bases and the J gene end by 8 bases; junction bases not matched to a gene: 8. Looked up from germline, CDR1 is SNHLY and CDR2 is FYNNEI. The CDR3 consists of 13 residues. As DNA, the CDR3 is TGTGCCAGCAGTATGGAGGGGGCGAAAGGCTACACCTTC. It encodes CASSMEGAKGYTF.

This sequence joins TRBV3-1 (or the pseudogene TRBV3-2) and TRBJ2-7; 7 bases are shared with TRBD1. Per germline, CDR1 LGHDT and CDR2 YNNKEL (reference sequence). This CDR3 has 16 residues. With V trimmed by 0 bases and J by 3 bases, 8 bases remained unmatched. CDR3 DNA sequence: TGTGCCAGCAGCCAAGATGTTGGACAGGCCCACTACGAGCAGTACTTC. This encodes CASSQDVGQAHYEQYF.

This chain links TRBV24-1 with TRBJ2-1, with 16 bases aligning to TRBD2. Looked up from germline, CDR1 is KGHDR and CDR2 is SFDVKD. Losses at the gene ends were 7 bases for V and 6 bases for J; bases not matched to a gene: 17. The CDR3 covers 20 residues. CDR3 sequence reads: CATRAGGVGTSGREGNEQFF. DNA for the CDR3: TGTGCCACCAGGGCCGGAGGGGTCGGGACTAGCGGGAGGGAGGGCAATGAGCAGTTCTTC.

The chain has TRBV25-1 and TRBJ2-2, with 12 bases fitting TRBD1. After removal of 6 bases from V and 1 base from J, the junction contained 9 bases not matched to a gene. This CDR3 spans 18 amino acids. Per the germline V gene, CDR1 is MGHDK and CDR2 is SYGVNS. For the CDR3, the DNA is TGTGCCAGCAGCCCCCGGGACAGGGGGCTACGGAACACCGGGGAGCTGTTTTTT. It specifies CASSPRDRGLRNTGELFF.

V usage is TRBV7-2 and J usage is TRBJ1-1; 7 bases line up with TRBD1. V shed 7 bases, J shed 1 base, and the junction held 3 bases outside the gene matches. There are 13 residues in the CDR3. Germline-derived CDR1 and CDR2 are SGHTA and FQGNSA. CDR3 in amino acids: CASKTGPNTEAFF. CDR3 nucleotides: TGTGCCAGCAAGACAGGGCCGAACACTGAAGCTTTCTTT.

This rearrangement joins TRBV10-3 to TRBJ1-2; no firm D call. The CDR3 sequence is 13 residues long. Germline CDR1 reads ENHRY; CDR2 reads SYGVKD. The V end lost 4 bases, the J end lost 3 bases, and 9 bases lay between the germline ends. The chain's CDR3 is CAISVNPYYGYTF. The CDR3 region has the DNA TGTGCCATCAGTGTTAATCCCTACTATGGCTACACCTTC.

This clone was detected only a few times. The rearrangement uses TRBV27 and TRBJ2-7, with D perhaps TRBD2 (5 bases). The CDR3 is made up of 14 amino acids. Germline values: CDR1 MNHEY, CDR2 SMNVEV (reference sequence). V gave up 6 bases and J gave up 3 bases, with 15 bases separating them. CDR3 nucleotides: TGTGCCAGCAGGCTAGCAGGCGGAGTCTACGAGCAGTACTTC. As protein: CASRLAGGVYEQYF.

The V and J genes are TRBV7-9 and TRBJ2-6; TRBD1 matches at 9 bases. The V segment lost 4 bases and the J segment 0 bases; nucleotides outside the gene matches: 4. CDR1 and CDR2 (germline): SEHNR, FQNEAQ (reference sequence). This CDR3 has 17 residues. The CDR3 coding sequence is TGTGCCAGCAGCTCGGGACAGGGAATCTCTGGGGCCAACGTCCTGACTTTC. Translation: CASSSGQGISGANVLTF.

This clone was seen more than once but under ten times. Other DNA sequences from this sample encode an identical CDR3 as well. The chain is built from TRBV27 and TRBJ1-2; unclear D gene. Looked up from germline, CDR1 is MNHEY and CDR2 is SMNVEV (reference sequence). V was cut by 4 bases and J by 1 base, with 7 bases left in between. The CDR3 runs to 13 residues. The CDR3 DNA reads TGTGCCAGCAGTTCAACAGTTAACTATGGCTACACCTTC. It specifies CASSSTVNYGYTF.

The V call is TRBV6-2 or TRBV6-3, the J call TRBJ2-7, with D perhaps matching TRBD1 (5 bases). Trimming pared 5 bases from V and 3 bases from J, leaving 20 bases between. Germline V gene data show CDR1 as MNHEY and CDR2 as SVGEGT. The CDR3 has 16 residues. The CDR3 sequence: CASSHSPWTSGYEQYF. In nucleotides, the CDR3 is TGTGCCAGCAGTCATTCACCTTGGACATCCGGCTACGAGCAGTACTTC.

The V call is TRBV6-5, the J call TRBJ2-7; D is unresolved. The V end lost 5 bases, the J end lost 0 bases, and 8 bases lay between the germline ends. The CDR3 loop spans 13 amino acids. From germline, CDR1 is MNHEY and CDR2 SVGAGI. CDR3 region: CASSPWSSYEQYF. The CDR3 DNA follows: TGTGCCAGCAGTCCATGGAGCTCCTACGAGCAGTACTTC.

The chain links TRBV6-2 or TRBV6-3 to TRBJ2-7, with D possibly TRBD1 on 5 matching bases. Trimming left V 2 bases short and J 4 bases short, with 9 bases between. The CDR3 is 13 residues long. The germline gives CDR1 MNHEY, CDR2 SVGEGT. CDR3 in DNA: TGTGCCAGCAGTTACCAGGGTAGGTACGAGCAGTACTTC. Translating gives CASSYQGRYEQYF.

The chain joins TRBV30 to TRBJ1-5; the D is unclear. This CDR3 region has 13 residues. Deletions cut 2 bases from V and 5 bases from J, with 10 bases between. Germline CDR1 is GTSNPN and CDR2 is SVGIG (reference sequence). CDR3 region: CAWSSSSYQPQHF. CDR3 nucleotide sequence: TGTGCCTGGAGTAGTTCCAGTTATCAGCCCCAGCATTTT.

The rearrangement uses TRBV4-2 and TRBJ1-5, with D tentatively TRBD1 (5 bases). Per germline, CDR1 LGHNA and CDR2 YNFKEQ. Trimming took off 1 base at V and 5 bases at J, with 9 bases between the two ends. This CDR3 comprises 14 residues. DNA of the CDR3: TGTGCCAGCAGCCAAGTCGACAGTCATCAGCCCCAGCATTTT. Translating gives CASSQVDSHQPQHF.

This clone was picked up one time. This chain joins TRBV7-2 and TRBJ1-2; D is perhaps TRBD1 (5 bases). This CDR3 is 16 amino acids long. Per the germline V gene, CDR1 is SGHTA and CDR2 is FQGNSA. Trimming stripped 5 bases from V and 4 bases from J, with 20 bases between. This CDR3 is CASSPSPGGLSYGYTF. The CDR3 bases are TGTGCCAGCAGCCCGTCCCCCGGGGGTCTCAGCTATGGCTACACCTTC.

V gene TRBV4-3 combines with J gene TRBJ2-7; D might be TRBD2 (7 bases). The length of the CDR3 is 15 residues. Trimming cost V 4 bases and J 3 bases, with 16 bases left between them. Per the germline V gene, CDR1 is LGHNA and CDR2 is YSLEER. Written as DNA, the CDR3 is TGCGCCAGCAGCCCTCAGCGGGACATACTCTACGAGCAGTACTTC. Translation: CASSPQRDILYEQYF.

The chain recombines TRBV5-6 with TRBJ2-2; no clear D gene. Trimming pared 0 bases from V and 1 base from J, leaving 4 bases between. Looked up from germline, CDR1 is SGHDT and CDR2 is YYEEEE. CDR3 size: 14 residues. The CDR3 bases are TGTGCCAGCAGCTTGGCAGGGAACACCGGGGAGCTGTTTTTT. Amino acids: CASSLAGNTGELFF.

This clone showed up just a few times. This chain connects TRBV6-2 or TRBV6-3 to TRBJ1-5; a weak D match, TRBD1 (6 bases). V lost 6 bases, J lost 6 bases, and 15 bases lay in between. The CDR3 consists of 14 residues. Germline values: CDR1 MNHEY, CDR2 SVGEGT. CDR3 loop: CASSPQGPTQPQHF. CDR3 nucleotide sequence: TGTGCCAGCAGCCCACAGGGCCCTACTCAGCCCCAGCATTTT.